This entry describes one TCR beta chain. Its antigen is currently unknown. The sample contains more than one DNA sequence encoding this CDR3. This sample is drawn from a study of Ad26.COV2.S vaccination and SARS-CoV-2 variants. Looked up from germline, CDR1 is SGDLS and CDR2 is YYNGEE. The CDR3 sequence is 14 residues long. The V end lost 3 bases, the J end lost 3 bases, and 13 bases lay between the germline ends. As for treatment: around 19 received Ad26.COV2.S at low or high dose, single or two shots; about 5 received placebo; per-sample allocation not given. The samples were gathered on day 63 after the first injection of vaccine or placebo. Aged 18-55 years, donor was enrolled in Boston in about 2020. Ad26.COV2.S expressed prefusion-stabilized spike from the original Wuhan strain. Study results and caveats: Those who received vaccine or placebo ended up with similar non-spike TCR breadth. There was a possibility that the TCR breadth and depth analyses underestimated total T cell responses.

The assay was immunoSEQ multiplex PCR, and TCRdb's table has in-frame clones only and misses some. The table has 410,000 or so clones, around 92% seen once. The rearrangement uses TRBV9 and TRBJ2-7, with D unclear. This TCR derives from a person aged 18 to 65 who received the Ad26.COV2.S COVID-19 vaccine or a placebo. The source material was peripheral blood, sampled in a trial of Ad26.COV2.S vaccine versus placebo. CDR3 nucleotide sequence: TGTGCCAGCAGCGCTGGCACTGGCTACTACGAGCAGTACTTC. Translation gives CASSAGTGYYEQYF.